This TCR beta chain was sequenced in a study of long-term antiretroviral therapy in people with HIV. This clone was seen a few times. An immunoSEQ assay, version v3.0, was performed at survey level. The method was immunoSEQ multiplex PCR; TCRdb's version includes in-frame clones alone and lacks a portion of them. The table lists some 27,000 clones, approximately 85% of them singletons. Trimming cost V 0 bases and J 1 base, with 17 bases left between them. This CDR3 region has 18 residues. Looked up from germline, CDR1 is SGHTS and CDR2 is YDEGEE. The clonotype comes from a man aged 40-49 years with HIV. The V gene is TRBV5-8, the J gene TRBJ1-5; D unresolved. The sequencing here drew on unsorted PBMCs, taken 3 years after starting antiretroviral therapy. CDR3 bases: TGTGCCAGCAGCTTGGTTTGGGTGGGCCGAGGGAGCAATCAGCCCCAGCATTTT. The encoded protein is CASSLVWVGRGSNQPQHF.